This is a list of T cell receptor beta chains from one sample in a study of T cells in Graves' hyperthyroidism and ophthalmopathy. TCRdb fed the multiplex PCR reads into MiXCR, producing one record per CDR3 protein. The sample gives approximately 640,000 distinct CDR3 sequences, under 20% of which show up once; over 3.5% is in the top ten. Sequenced: blood. The source is a woman in her twenties or thirties with Graves' hyperthyroidism. CDR3s include the opening cysteine and the closing phenylalanine or tryptophan. A D gene is named only where the DNA matches it firmly. The size entry is marked missing in some rows and otherwise reads once, few, many or a size class.

V: TRBV20-1; D: NA; size: NA; J: TRBJ1-2; CDR3: CSARAGSYGYTF; DNA: TGCAGTGCTAGAGCCGGGTCCTATGGCTACACCTTC
V: TRBV11-2; D: NA; size: many; J: TRBJ2-7; CDR3: CASSLGGVLPEQYF; DNA: TGTGCCAGCAGCTTAGGTGGGGTTCTTCCCGAGCAGTACTTC
V: TRBV9; D: TRBD2; size: NA; J: TRBJ2-3; CDR3: CASRGTSGRSDTQYF; DNA: TGTGCCAGCAGAGGGACTAGCGGGAGGTCAGATACGCAGTATTTT
V: TRBV7-2; D: TRBD1; size: many; J: TRBJ1-2; CDR3: CASSAPGQGTGSRGYTF; DNA: TGTGCCAGCAGCGCCCCGGGACAGGGGACGGGGAGCAGAGGCTACACCTTC
V: TRBV6-1; D: TRBD1; size: few; J: TRBJ2-1; CDR3: CASSEAQGVKFF; DNA: TGTGCCAGCAGTGAAGCGCAGGGGGTCAAGTTCTTC
V: TRBV11-2; D: NA; size: many; J: TRBJ2-5; CDR3: CASSLGAFQETQYF; DNA: TGTGCCAGCAGCTTAGGTGCGTTCCAAGAGACCCAGTACTTC
V: TRBV28; D: NA; size: few; J: TRBJ2-5; CDR3: CASRPTGLRETQYF; DNA: TGTGCCAGCAGACCCACAGGGCTTAGGGAGACCCAGTACTTC
V: TRBV11-2; D: NA; size: many; J: TRBJ2-3; CDR3: CASSLGGTTDTQYF; DNA: TGTGCCAGCAGCTTAGGCGGGACCACAGATACGCAGTATTTT
V: TRBV12-3/TRBV12-4; D: NA; size: many; J: TRBJ2-1; CDR3: CASIVYGTNEQFF; DNA: TGTGCCAGCATAGTCTACGGGACCAATGAGCAGTTCTTC
V: TRBV2; D: NA; size: many; J: TRBJ2-2; CDR3: CASSAKGGHTGELFF; DNA: TGTGCCAGCAGTGCCAAGGGCGGACACACCGGGGAGCTGTTTTTT
V: TRBV5-6; D: TRBD1; size: many; J: TRBJ2-3; CDR3: CASSSVGQGAGDTQYF; DNA: TGTGCCAGCAGCTCAGTGGGGCAGGGGGCTGGAGATACGCAGTATTTT
V: TRBV19; D: TRBD1; size: NA; J: TRBJ1-1; CDR3: CASSIEGRTGGEAFF; DNA: TGTGCCAGTAGTATAGAAGGAAGGACAGGGGGCGAAGCTTTCTTT
V: TRBV6-1; D: NA; size: NA; J: TRBJ2-7; CDR3: CASSHFPGTEQYF; DNA: TGTGCCAGCAGTCACTTTCCCGGCACCGAGCAGTACTTC
V: TRBV19; D: NA; size: once; J: TRBJ2-3; CDR3: CASSISSGDTQYF; DNA: TGTGCCAGTAGTATTTCGAGCGGAGATACGCAGTATTTT
V: TRBV28; D: TRBD1; size: NA; J: TRBJ2-2; CDR3: CASSPPTGATGELFF; DNA: TGTGCCAGCAGTCCCCCGACAGGGGCCACCGGGGAGCTGTTTTTT
V: TRBV4-1; D: TRBD2; size: NA; J: TRBJ2-7; CDR3: CASSQAASGRYHEQYF; DNA: TGCGCCAGCAGCCAAGCGGCTAGCGGGAGGTACCACGAGCAGTACTTC
V: TRBV6-1; D: TRBD1; size: NA; J: TRBJ2-7; CDR3: CASSTTGNEQYF; DNA: TGTGCCAGCAGTACGACAGGGAACGAGCAGTACTTC
V: TRBV28; D: NA; size: many; J: TRBJ1-1; CDR3: CASSLLPGTRNTEAFF; DNA: TGTGCCAGCAGTTTATTACCCGGGACTAGGAACACTGAAGCTTTCTTT
V: TRBV28; D: NA; size: many; J: TRBJ1-5; CDR3: CASSRRNNQPQHF; DNA: TGTGCCAGCAGCAGACGGAATAATCAGCCCCAGCATTTT
V: TRBV15; D: NA; size: few; J: TRBJ1-6; CDR3: CATSRGWGADSPLHF; DNA: TGTGCCACCAGCAGAGGGTGGGGGGCTGATTCACCCCTCCACTTT
V: TRBV6-6; D: NA; size: NA; J: TRBJ2-7; CDR3: CASSYSIYGAHYEQYF; DNA: TGTGCCAGCAGTTACTCGATATACGGAGCTCATTACGAGCAGTACTTC
V: TRBV20-1; D: NA; size: many; J: TRBJ2-2; CDR3: CSASRDTGELFF; DNA: TGCAGTGCTAGTCGTGACACCGGGGAGCTGTTTTTT
V: TRBV28; D: NA; size: many; J: TRBJ1-6; CDR3: CASSSAGYNSPLHF; DNA: TGTGCCAGCAGTTCAGCGGGATATAATTCACCCCTCCACTTT
V: TRBV2; D: TRBD1; size: NA; J: TRBJ1-1; CDR3: CASSPDRGGAFF; DNA: TGTGCCAGCAGTCCAGACAGGGGAGGCGCTTTCTTT
V: TRBV14; D: NA; size: few; J: TRBJ2-1; CDR3: CASSDPGGAPTYNEQFF; DNA: TGTGCCAGCAGCGACCCCGGCGGGGCGCCTACCTACAATGAGCAGTTCTTC
V: TRBV7-7; D: NA; size: NA; J: TRBJ2-1; CDR3: CASSQSGALNNEQFF; DNA: TGTGCTAGCAGCCAGAGCGGAGCCCTTAACAATGAGCAGTTCTTC
V: TRBV6-1; D: NA; size: NA; J: TRBJ1-1; CDR3: CASRGSGDTKAFF; DNA: TGTGCCAGCAGAGGGTCAGGGGACACTAAAGCTTTCTTT
V: TRBV6-1; D: TRBD2; size: many; J: TRBJ2-5; CDR3: CATEIGAGGGTQYF; DNA: TGTGCCACCGAGATAGGAGCGGGAGGCGGAACCCAGTACTTC
V: TRBV20-1; D: TRBD1; size: few; J: TRBJ2-7; CDR3: CSTHDAPRGPETGVHEQYF; DNA: TGCAGCACTCATGATGCGCCCCGCGGGCCAGAAACAGGGGTCCACGAGCAGTACTTC
V: TRBV19; D: NA; size: few; J: TRBJ1-5; CDR3: CASSEFSGQNQPQHF; DNA: TGTGCCAGTAGTGAATTCTCTGGGCAAAATCAGCCCCAGCATTTT
V: TRBV5-1; D: NA; size: many; J: TRBJ2-7; CDR3: CASSLTGLRDEQYF; DNA: TGCGCCAGCAGCTTGACAGGGTTAAGGGACGAGCAGTACTTC
V: TRBV24-1; D: TRBD2; size: many; J: TRBJ2-1; CDR3: CATSDWKTSGYNEQFF; DNA: TGTGCCACCAGTGATTGGAAGACTAGCGGATACAATGAGCAGTTCTTC
V: TRBV2; D: NA; size: NA; J: TRBJ2-7; CDR3: CASRGVGGEQYF; DNA: TGTGCCAGCAGGGGGGTAGGGGGCGAGCAGTACTTC
V: TRBV28; D: NA; size: many; J: TRBJ2-3; CDR3: CASSSTHEFPLRDHTQYF; DNA: TGTGCCAGCAGTTCCACCCATGAGTTCCCACTCCGCGACCATACGCAGTATTTT
V: TRBV4-1; D: TRBD2; size: few; J: TRBJ2-7; CDR3: CASSHPTSGLSEQYF; DNA: TGCGCCAGCAGCCATCCGACTAGCGGGTTGTCCGAGCAATACTTC
V: TRBV5-1; D: NA; size: many; J: TRBJ2-1; CDR3: CASSKGRSQGILKWEQFF; DNA: TGCGCCAGCAGCAAGGGGAGGTCACAGGGGATCCTAAAATGGGAGCAGTTCTTC
V: TRBV29-1; D: TRBD1; size: NA; J: TRBJ2-1; CDR3: CSVSRGTGGTYNEQFF; DNA: TGCAGCGTTTCCAGGGGGACAGGGGGGACCTACAATGAGCAGTTCTTC
V: TRBV5-1; D: NA; size: NA; J: TRBJ2-3; CDR3: CASSRGASADTQYF; DNA: TGCGCCAGCAGCCGGGGGGCCAGCGCAGATACGCAGTATTTT
V: TRBV24-1; D: NA; size: few; J: TRBJ2-5; CDR3: CATSTTSSGGETQYF; DNA: TGTGCCACCAGTACCACTAGCTCTGGGGGGGAGACCCAGTACTTC
V: TRBV28; D: NA; size: many; J: TRBJ2-7; CDR3: CASSLFNPGLRQYF; DNA: TGTGCCAGCAGTTTATTCAACCCGGGCCTAAGGCAGTACTTC
V: TRBV12-3/TRBV12-4; D: NA; size: many; J: TRBJ1-2; CDR3: CASSLQGPSYGYTF; DNA: TGTGCCAGCAGTCTACAGGGACCTTCCTATGGCTACACCTTC
V: TRBV2; D: NA; size: many; J: TRBJ2-1; CDR3: CASETRNEQFF; DNA: TGTGCCAGCGAGACTCGGAATGAGCAGTTCTTC
V: TRBV6-5; D: NA; size: NA; J: TRBJ1-1; CDR3: CASSYSEFPTEAFF; DNA: TGTGCCAGCAGTTACTCAGAGTTTCCCACTGAAGCTTTCTTT
V: TRBV11-2; D: NA; size: many; J: TRBJ1-1; CDR3: CASSFHYMNTEAFF; DNA: TGTGCCAGCAGCTTCCACTATATGAACACTGAAGCTTTCTTT
V: TRBV25-1; D: NA; size: few; J: TRBJ1-1; CDR3: CASAEGENTEAFF; DNA: TGTGCCAGCGCCGAGGGAGAGAACACTGAAGCTTTCTTT
V: TRBV9; D: TRBD1; size: few; J: TRBJ2-7; CDR3: CASSGTGGSSYEQYF; DNA: TGTGCCAGCAGCGGAACAGGGGGCTCATCCTACGAGCAGTACTTC
V: TRBV5-1; D: NA; size: few; J: TRBJ2-3; CDR3: CASSLELQGRTDTQYF; DNA: TGCGCCAGCAGCTTGGAGTTACAGGGACGCACAGATACGCAGTATTTT
V: TRBV7-9; D: NA; size: many; J: TRBJ1-2; CDR3: CASSYWTAAGQNYGYTF; DNA: TGTGCCAGCAGTTACTGGACAGCGGCTGGTCAGAACTATGGCTACACCTTC
V: TRBV2; D: TRBD2; size: few; J: TRBJ2-7; CDR3: CASSELGLAVYEQYF; DNA: TGTGCCAGCAGTGAACTGGGACTAGCGGTCTACGAGCAGTACTTC
V: TRBV7-2; D: NA; size: NA; J: TRBJ2-7; CDR3: CASSSRDESYEQYF; DNA: TGTGCCAGCAGCTCTCGGGACGAATCCTACGAGCAGTACTTC
V: TRBV19; D: NA; size: few; J: TRBJ2-7; CDR3: CASSIGRTYEQYF; DNA: TGTGCCAGTAGTATTGGCCGGACCTACGAGCAGTACTTC